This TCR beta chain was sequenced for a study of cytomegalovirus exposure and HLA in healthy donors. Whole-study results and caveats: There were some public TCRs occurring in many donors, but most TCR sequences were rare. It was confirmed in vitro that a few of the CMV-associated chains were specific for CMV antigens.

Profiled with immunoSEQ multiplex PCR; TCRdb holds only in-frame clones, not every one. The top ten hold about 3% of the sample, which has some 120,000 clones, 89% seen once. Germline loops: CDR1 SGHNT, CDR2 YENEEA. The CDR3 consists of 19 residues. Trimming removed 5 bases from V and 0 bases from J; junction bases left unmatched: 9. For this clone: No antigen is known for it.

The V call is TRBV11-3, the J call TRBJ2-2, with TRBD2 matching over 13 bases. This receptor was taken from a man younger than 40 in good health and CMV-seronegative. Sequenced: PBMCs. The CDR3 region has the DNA TGTGCCAGCAGCCCGAGACTAGCGGGGGGCCCATCGAACACCGGGGAGCTGTTTTTT. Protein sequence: CASSPRLAGGPSNTGELFF.